This TCR beta chain was recovered during a study of human T cells and chemical hapten exposure. Time point defined: pre-sensitization, week 0. Regarding treatment: therapeutic diphenylcyclopropenone sensitization with weekly scalp DPC. TCRdb reanalysed the RACE reads using MiXCR and keeps one entry per CDR3 protein. This table has about 290,000 distinct CDR3 sequences, roughly 7.7% appearing once. This receptor was taken from a young man with alopecia areata. Some clones in this sample may be carry-over from other donors' samples. The sample consisted of whole blood, taken in connection with sensitization to the hapten diphenylcyclopropenone (DPC).

CDR3 protein: CASSYLAGGPYQETQYF. In nucleotides, the CDR3 is TGTGCCAGCAGTTACCTAGCGGGGGGGCCGTACCAAGAGACCCAGTACTTC. This chain joins TRBV6-5 and TRBJ2-5, with TRBD2 identical over 12 bases. The V gene's germline CDR1 is MNHEY and CDR2 SVGAGI. The CDR3 consists of 17 residues. V dropped 2 bases and J dropped 0; count of bases not matched to a gene: 4.